Listed below are T cell receptor beta chains from one sample, sequenced in a study of control samples from healthy donors and cancer patients. TCRdb keeps only in-frame clones here, not all; method: immunoSEQ multiplex PCR. Among about 120,000 clones listed, around 90% were seen once. Input material: blood. Receptors originate from a man aged 45-65 years in good health. Each CDR3 is given with its conserved first and last residue. A D gene is named only where the DNA matches it firmly. Some rows have no size entry. The others give once, few or many, or a class for an expanded clone.

CDR3 DNA,CDR3 protein,clone size,J gene,D gene,V gene
TGTGCCAGTAGTGGGACTAGCGGGCCCGAAGAGACCCAGTACTTC,CASSGTSGPEETQYF,NA,TRBJ2-5,TRBD2,TRBV2
TGCGCCAGCCTTCTCAGGGACTACAATGAGCAGTTCTTC,CASLLRDYNEQFF,once,TRBJ2-1,NA,TRBV10-2
TGTGCCATCAGTGAGTCGCCGACGGATAGCTACGAGCAGTACTTC,CAISESPTDSYEQYF,NA,TRBJ2-7,NA,TRBV10-3
TGCGCCAGCAGCTTAGGTGACAGAGGCACAGATACGCAGTATTTT,CASSLGDRGTDTQYF,NA,TRBJ2-3,NA,TRBV5-1
TGTGCCAGTAGTATACAGGGCTGGAACACTGAAGCTTTCTTT,CASSIQGWNTEAFF,NA,TRBJ1-1,NA,TRBV19
TGCGCCAGCAGTATGGACAGGGGTAACTATGGCTACACCTTC,CASSMDRGNYGYTF,NA,TRBJ1-2,TRBD1,TRBV10-2
TGTGCCATCAGGGTCAACAGGGGGCCGAACACCGGGGAGCTGTTTTTT,CAIRVNRGPNTGELFF,once,TRBJ2-2,TRBD1,TRBV10-3
TGTGCCAGCACCATCCCCCCGGGACAGGGTGTGGACATTCAGTACTTC,CASTIPPGQGVDIQYF,NA,TRBJ2-4,TRBD1,TRBV2
TGTGCCAGCAGCCAAGCCCCTGTTTCGAACACCGGGGAGCTGTTTTTT,CASSQAPVSNTGELFF,NA,TRBJ2-2,NA,TRBV3-1/TRBV3-2
TGTGCCAGCAGCACCCATCAGGCTCCAACTAATGAAAAACTGTTTTTT,CASSTHQAPTNEKLFF,NA,TRBJ1-4,NA,TRBV6-6
TGTGCCAGCAGCCCTAAAGGGACAGCTTATGGCTACACCTTC,CASSPKGTAYGYTF,once,TRBJ1-2,TRBD1,TRBV7-2
TGTGCCAGCAGTGAAGGCTACAGGGCAAACGAGCAGTACTTC,CASSEGYRANEQYF,NA,TRBJ2-7,NA,TRBV6-1
TGCGCCAGCAGTGAGACTAGCCGCGAGACCCAGTACTTC,CASSETSRETQYF,NA,TRBJ2-5,NA,TRBV10-2
TGTGCCAGCAGCGTAGGGGTGTCGGGAGAGACCCAGTACTTC,CASSVGVSGETQYF,NA,TRBJ2-5,NA,TRBV9
TGTGCCAGCAGCTTGGGGGACCCCGGGGTTGAGCTGTTTTTT,CASSLGDPGVELFF,NA,TRBJ2-2,NA,TRBV7-9
TGTGTCCCCCAAAAGGCAGAGACCCAGTACTTC,CVPQKAETQYF,NA,TRBJ2-5,NA,TRBV3-1/TRBV3-2
TGCGCCAGCAGCCCCCAGGGGGTGGGCACTGAAGCTTTCTTT,CASSPQGVGTEAFF,few,TRBJ1-1,TRBD1,TRBV5-1
TGCGCCAGCAGCTTGGTTTCGGGGAACACTGAAGCTTTCTTT,CASSLVSGNTEAFF,NA,TRBJ1-1,NA,TRBV5-1
TGTGCCAGTAGTATAGCTAGTGAGCAGTTCTTC,CASSIASEQFF,NA,TRBJ2-1,NA,TRBV19
TGTGCCAGCAGCCAAGATTCCAGCGGGGGAAATACGCAGTATTTT,CASSQDSSGGNTQYF,NA,TRBJ2-3,TRBD2,TRBV4-2
TGCGCCAGCAGTTTGGGGAACGGGGCCAACGTCCTGACTTTC,CASSLGNGANVLTF,NA,TRBJ2-6,NA,TRBV5-1
TGTGCCAGCAGCTTAGTAGGTGGCGCAGATACGCAGTATTTT,CASSLVGGADTQYF,NA,TRBJ2-3,NA,TRBV7-2